One sample yielded the 20 T cell receptor beta chains listed below, sequenced in a study of cytomegalovirus exposure and HLA in healthy donors. Primers: 60 Vbeta forward and 13 Jbeta reverse. TCRdb's copy holds only in-frame clones and misses some; the assay was immunoSEQ multiplex PCR. This sample has under 200,000 clones, with roughly 80% found just once. Sequenced: PBMCs. The receptor source for this set is a man in his forties in good health and CMV-seropositive.

The CDR3 nucleotides are TGTGCCAGCAGCCCCCGCGGGGGTCAGGGGCAGTACTTC. Protein sequence: CASSPRGGQGQYF. V and J are TRBV13 and TRBJ2-7; 7 nucleotides agree with TRBD2. The V and J ends lost 5 bases and 9 bases, in that order; junction bases with no gene match: 10. The CDR3 is 13 residues long. The germline V gene encodes CDR1 PRHDT and CDR2 FYEKMQ (reference sequence).

The V call is TRBV7-2, the J call TRBJ2-2; 10 nucleotides align to TRBD2. The germline gives CDR1 SGHTA, CDR2 FQGNSA. This CDR3 has 16 amino acids. Trimming at V came to 7 bases and at J to 7 bases, leaving 12 bases not matched to a gene. Here the CDR3 DNA reads TGTGCCAGCATACTAGCGGGGACGCTTCGGGGCGGGGAGCTGTTTTTT. It is translated as CASILAGTLRGGELFF.

The V and J genes are TRBV27 and TRBJ1-5, with 9 bases identical to TRBD1. The CDR3 covers 14 residues. V shed 1 base and J 7 bases; nucleotides not matched to a gene: 2. Germline V gene sequence: CDR1 MNHEY, CDR2 SMNVEV (reference sequence). This CDR3 reads CASSLWTGDQPQHF. In nucleotides, the CDR3 is TGTGCCAGCAGTTTATGGACAGGGGACCAGCCCCAGCATTTT.

This chain uses TRBV5-1 with TRBJ1-2; no clear D gene. Trimming took off 0 bases at V and 5 bases at J, with 8 bases between the two ends. The CDR3 is 13 amino acids. Per germline, CDR1 SGHRS and CDR2 YFSETQ. CDR3 region: CASSLVGGYGYTF. The CDR3 DNA follows: TGCGCCAGCAGCTTGGTTGGCGGATATGGCTACACCTTC.

As regards this clone: A junction end diverges from the germline sequence, so it may reflect a read error. The rearrangement uses TRBV7-9 and TRBJ1-5, with TRBD1 as a possible D gene (5 bases). CDR3 size: 12 residues. In germline, CDR1 is SEHNR, CDR2 FQNEAQ (reference sequence). The DNA for the CDR3 is TGTTCCAGCAGCTGGACAAGGGAGCCCCAGCATTTT. This encodes CSSSWTREPQHF.

V usage is TRBV28 and J usage is TRBJ2-7; TRBD2 might be the D (5 bases). This CDR3 is 12 amino acids long. V gave up 7 bases and J gave up 6 bases, with 13 bases separating them. In germline, CDR1 is MDHEN, CDR2 SYDVKM. The CDR3 reads CASTLGVGEQYF. The CDR3 DNA reads as TGTGCCAGCACCCTGGGAGTGGGCGAGCAGTACTTC. The variable domain in full, with the rest retrieved from reference TRBV28 and TRBJ2-7, is DVKVTQSSRYLVKRTGEKVFLECVQDMDHENMFWYRQDPGLGLRLIYFSYDVKMKEKGDIPEGYSVSREKKERFSLILESASTNQTSMYLCASTLGVGEQYFGPGTRLTVT.

The gene calls are TRBV7-2 and TRBJ2-7, with 8 bases that match TRBD1. The CDR3 is 15 residues long. The V gene's germline CDR1 is SGHTA and CDR2 FQGNSA. Trimming cost V 4 bases and J 2 bases; bases outside gene matches: 7. The CDR3 sequence is CASSSNRGETYEQYF. The CDR3 DNA reads TGTGCCAGCAGCTCGAACAGGGGGGAGACCTACGAGCAGTACTTC.

The chain joins TRBV5-4 to TRBJ2-7; 8 nucleotides agree with TRBD2. CDR1 SGHNT and CDR2 YYREEE come from the germline V gene (reference sequence). CDR3 length: 16 amino acids. V lost 3 bases to trimming and J lost 6 bases; unmatched junction nucleotides: 14. The CDR3 spells CASSYLSLSGGPEQYF. The CDR3 DNA is TGTGCCAGCAGCTACCTCTCGTTGTCGGGGGGGCCCGAGCAGTACTTC.

This chain uses TRBV4-1 with TRBJ1-2; no definite D call. This CDR3 spans 15 amino acids. Germline V lookup: CDR1 MGHRA, CDR2 YSYEKL. V was trimmed by 2 bases and J by 4 bases, leaving 14 bases between them. DNA of the CDR3: TGCGCCAGCAGCCAATCGACACCTTCCGTCTATGGCTACACCTTC. This translates into CASSQSTPSVYGYTF.

The CDR3 DNA follows: TGTGCCAGCAGCCAGGACATAGCGCAGTATTTT. Its translation: CASSQDIAQYF. This sequence joins TRBV7-3 and TRBJ2-3; possibly TRBD1 for D (5 bases). The CDR3 loop spans 11 amino acids. CDR1 SGHTA and CDR2 FQGTGA come from the germline V gene. V was trimmed by 5 bases and J by 10 bases, leaving 10 bases between them.

This chain joins TRBV7-9 and TRBJ2-2; possibly TRBD2 for D (5 bases). V was cut by 1 base and J by 6 bases, with 9 bases left in between. This CDR3 comprises 14 residues. Germline V CDR1 and CDR2: SEHNR, FQNEAQ (reference sequence). The CDR3 spells CASSLVLGAGELFF. The CDR3, as DNA: TGTGCCAGCAGCTTAGTTCTGGGAGCCGGGGAGCTGTTTTTT.

V gene TRBV9 combines with J gene TRBJ2-5, with 7 bases lining up with TRBD2. CDR3 length: 13 amino acids. The junction had 8 bases not matched to a gene; V was cut back by 8 bases and J by 4 bases. Germline loops: CDR1 SGDLS, CDR2 YYNGEE. CDR3 region: CASSPTGGETQYF. The CDR3 DNA sequence: TGTGCCAGTTCCCCTACGGGAGGAGAGACCCAGTACTTC.

The chain combines TRBV9 with TRBJ2-1, with 10 bases lining up with TRBD2. The germline V gene encodes CDR1 SGDLS and CDR2 YYNGEE. The CDR3 covers 15 residues. The ends lost 0 bases at V and 8 bases at J; junction bases unmatched: 5. The CDR3 DNA follows: TGTGCCAGCAGCGTAGAAACTAGCGGGGCGGATGAGCAGTTCTTC. Its protein is CASSVETSGADEQFF.

This clone was observed at least ten times. The sample has other DNA sequences that encode this CDR3 too. The chain links TRBV7-9 to TRBJ1-5, with D uncertain. In germline, CDR1 is SEHNR, CDR2 FQNEAQ (reference sequence). V was cut by 4 bases and J by 2 bases, with 9 bases left in between. CDR3 length equals 14 residues. CDR3 sequence (DNA): TGTGCCAGCAGCTCCACCGGGGGCAATCAGCCCCAGCATTTT. This encodes CASSSTGGNQPQHF.

Only a few counts were recorded for this clone. This chain uses TRBV27 with TRBJ1-2, with 7 bases that match TRBD1. The CDR3 totals 14 residues. V shed 0 bases and J 8 bases; nucleotides not matched to a gene: 6. Germline CDR1 reads MNHEY; CDR2 reads SMNVEV (reference sequence). CDR3 nucleotide sequence: TGTGCCAGCAGTTTATCCTACAGGGGCCAGGGCTACACCTTC. Translation gives CASSLSYRGQGYTF.

The J gene is TRBJ1-2, the V gene TRBV14, with TRBD1 as a possible D gene (6 bases). Germline CDR1 and CDR2: SGHDN and FVKESK. The CDR3 has 14 residues. Trimming cost V 6 bases and J 5 bases, with 16 bases left between them. The chain's CDR3 is CASSATGGSYGYTF. The CDR3 coding sequence is TGTGCCAGCAGTGCGACAGGAGGCTCGTATGGCTACACCTTC.

The chain has TRBV7-3 and TRBJ2-3; D gene unclear. Germline loops: CDR1 SGHTA, CDR2 FQGTGA. This CDR3 contains 14 residues. V lost 1 base and J lost 0, with 5 bases in between. The CDR3 region has the DNA TGTGCCAGCAGCTTAAATCCTAGCACAGATACGCAGTATTTT. It is translated as CASSLNPSTDTQYF.

The rearrangement joins TRBV7-3 to TRBJ2-7; 7 nucleotides agree with TRBD1. J was trimmed by 1 base and V by 5 bases; bases with no gene match: 2. Per the germline V gene, CDR1 is SGHTA and CDR2 is FQGTGA. The CDR3 extends over 13 amino acids. CDR3 amino acids: CASSLDRSYEQYF. The CDR3 DNA follows: TGTGCCAGCAGCCTGGACAGGTCCTACGAGCAGTACTTC.

The chain joins TRBV25-1 to TRBJ2-7, with D tentatively TRBD2 (8 bases). The length of the CDR3 is 14 residues. Per germline, CDR1 MGHDK and CDR2 SYGVNS. V was pared by 4 bases and J by 13 bases, with 23 bases between. The CDR3 coding sequence is TGTGCCAGCAGTGTGGACAGGCCGGGCGGGGGGATTTACTTC. It codes for CASSVDRPGGGIYF.

This clone was seen more than once but under ten times. The chain recombines TRBV28 with TRBJ1-1; TRBD1 is a possible D gene (6 bases). The CDR3 has 12 residues. Germline CDR1 MDHEN, CDR2 SYDVKM. V was shortened by 8 bases and J by 8 bases, with 15 bases between the two germline ends. The chain's CDR3 is CASRNLQGEAFF. CDR3 in DNA: TGTGCCAGCCGCAACCTTCAGGGGGAAGCTTTCTTT.